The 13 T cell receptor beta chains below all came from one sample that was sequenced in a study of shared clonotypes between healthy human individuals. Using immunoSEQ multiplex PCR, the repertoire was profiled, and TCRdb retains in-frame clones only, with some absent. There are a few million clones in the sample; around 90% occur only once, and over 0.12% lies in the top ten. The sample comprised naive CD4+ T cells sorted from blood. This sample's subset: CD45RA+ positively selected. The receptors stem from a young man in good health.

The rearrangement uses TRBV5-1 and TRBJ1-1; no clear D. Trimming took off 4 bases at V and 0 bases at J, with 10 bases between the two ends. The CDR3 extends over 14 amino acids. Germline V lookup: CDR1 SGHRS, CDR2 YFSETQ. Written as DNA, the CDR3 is TGCGCCAGCAGCGCCGGACCGGTGAACACTGAAGCTTTCTTT. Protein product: CASSAGPVNTEAFF.

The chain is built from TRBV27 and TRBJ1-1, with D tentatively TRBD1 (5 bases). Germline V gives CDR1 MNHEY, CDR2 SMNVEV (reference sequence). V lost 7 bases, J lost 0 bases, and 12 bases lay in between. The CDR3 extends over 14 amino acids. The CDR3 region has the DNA TGTGCCAGCATGAGGGACGGGGTGAACACTGAAGCTTTCTTT. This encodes CASMRDGVNTEAFF.

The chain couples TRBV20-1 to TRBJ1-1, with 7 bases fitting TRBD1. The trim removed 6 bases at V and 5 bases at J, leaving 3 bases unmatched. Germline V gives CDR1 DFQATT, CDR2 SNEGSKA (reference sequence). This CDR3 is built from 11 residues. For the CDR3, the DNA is TGCAGTGCAGAGGGGGCAACTGAAGCTTTCTTT. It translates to CSAEGATEAFF.

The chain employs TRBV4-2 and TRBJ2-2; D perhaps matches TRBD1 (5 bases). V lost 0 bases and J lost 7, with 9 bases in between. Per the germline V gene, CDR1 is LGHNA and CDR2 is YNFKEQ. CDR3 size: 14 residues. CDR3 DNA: TGTGCCAGCAGCCAAGAAGGGGCAGGCGGGGAGCTGTTTTTT. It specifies CASSQEGAGGELFF.

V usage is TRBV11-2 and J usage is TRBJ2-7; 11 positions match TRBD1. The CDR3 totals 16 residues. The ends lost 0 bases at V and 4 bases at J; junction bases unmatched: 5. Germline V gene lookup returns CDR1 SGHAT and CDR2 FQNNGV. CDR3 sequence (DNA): TGTGCCAGCAGCTTAGATGGCCGGGACAGGGGGTACGAGCAGTACTTC. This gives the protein CASSLDGRDRGYEQYF.

The CDR3 loop reads CASSMTGDGQPQHF. DNA for the CDR3: TGTGCCAGTAGTATGACAGGGGACGGGCAGCCCCAGCATTTT. This chain links TRBV19 with TRBJ1-5, with 8 bases aligning to TRBD1. J lost 7 bases, V lost 3 bases, and 5 bases had no gene match. Germline V gene data show CDR1 as LNHDA and CDR2 as SQIVND (reference sequence). This CDR3 has 14 amino acids. Full variable domain (rest looked up from reference TRBV19 and TRBJ1-5): DGGITQSPKYLFRKEGQNVTLSCEQNLNHDAMYWYRQDPGQGLRLIYYSQIVNDFQKGDIAEGYSVSREKKESFPLTVTSAQKNPTAFYLCASSMTGDGQPQHFGDGTRLSIL.

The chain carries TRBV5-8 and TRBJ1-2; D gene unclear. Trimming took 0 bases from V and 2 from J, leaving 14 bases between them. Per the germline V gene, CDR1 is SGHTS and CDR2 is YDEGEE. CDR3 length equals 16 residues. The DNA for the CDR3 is TGTGCCAGCAGCTTGGCTGGGCGTCAAAACAACTATGGCTACACCTTC. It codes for CASSLAGRQNNYGYTF.

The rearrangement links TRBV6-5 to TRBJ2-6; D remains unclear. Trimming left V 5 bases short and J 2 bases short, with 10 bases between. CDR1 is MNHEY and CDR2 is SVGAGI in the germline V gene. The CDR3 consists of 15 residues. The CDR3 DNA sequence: TGTGCCAGCAGTCGCGAGGCGGCTGGGGCCAACGTCCTGACTTTC. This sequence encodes CASSREAAGANVLTF.

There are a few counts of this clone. The CDR3 region has the DNA TGTGCCAGCAGCTTACAGGGGGATAGCAATCAGCCCCAGCATTTT. This encodes CASSLQGDSNQPQHF. V gene TRBV7-9 combines with J gene TRBJ1-5; 7 bases fit TRBD1. The CDR3 contains 15 residues. V lost 2 bases, J lost 0 bases, and 1 base stayed unmatched. Germline V gene sequence: CDR1 SEHNR, CDR2 FQNEAQ (reference sequence).

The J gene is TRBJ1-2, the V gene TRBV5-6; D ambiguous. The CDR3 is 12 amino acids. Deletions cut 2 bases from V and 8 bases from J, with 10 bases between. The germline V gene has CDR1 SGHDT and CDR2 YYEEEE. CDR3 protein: CASSFSDGGYTF. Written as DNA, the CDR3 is TGTGCCAGCAGCTTTTCCGACGGGGGCTACACCTTC.

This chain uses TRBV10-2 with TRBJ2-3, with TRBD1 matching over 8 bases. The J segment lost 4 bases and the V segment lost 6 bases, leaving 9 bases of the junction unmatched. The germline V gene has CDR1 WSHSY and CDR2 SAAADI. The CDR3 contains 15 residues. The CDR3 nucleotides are TGCGCCAGCAGCCCCAGCTCAGGGGGCCCAGATACGCAGTATTTT. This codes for CASSPSSGGPDTQYF.

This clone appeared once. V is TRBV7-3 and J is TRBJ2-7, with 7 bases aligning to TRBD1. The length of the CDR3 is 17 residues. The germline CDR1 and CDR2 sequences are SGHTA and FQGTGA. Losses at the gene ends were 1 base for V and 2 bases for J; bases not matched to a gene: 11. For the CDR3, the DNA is TGTGCCAGCAGCTTAAGTGGGGGTGGGGACAGCCCCTACGAGCAGTACTTC. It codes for CASSLSGGGDSPYEQYF. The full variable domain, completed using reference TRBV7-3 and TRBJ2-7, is GAGVSQTPSNKVTEKGKYVELRCDPISGHTALYWYRQSLGQGPEFLIYFQGTGAADDSGLPNDRFFAVRPEGSVSTLKIQRTERGDSAVYLCASSLSGGGDSPYEQYFGPGTRLTVT.

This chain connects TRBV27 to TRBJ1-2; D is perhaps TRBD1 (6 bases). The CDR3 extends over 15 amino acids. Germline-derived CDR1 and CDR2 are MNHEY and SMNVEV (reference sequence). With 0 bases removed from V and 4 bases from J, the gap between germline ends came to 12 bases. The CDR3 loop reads CASSLSAQGGYGYTF. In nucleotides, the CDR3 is TGTGCCAGCAGTTTATCGGCACAGGGCGGCTATGGCTACACCTTC.